This T cell receptor beta chain was recovered during a study of T cell responses to AZD1222 COVID-19 vaccine. Assay: immunoSEQ multiplex PCR; the TCRdb copy retains only in-frame clones and omits some. The table records 90,000 to 120,000 clones, roughly 90% of them present only once. Of note for this clone: Its antigen is still unknown.

Study findings and constraints: CD4 TCRs associated with vaccination spanned spike, dominating at 160-218 and 743-854.

CDR1 and CDR2 (germline): SEHNR, FQNEAQ (reference sequence). The CDR3 length is 16 residues. The V gene lost 2 bases and the J gene lost 9 bases, with 17 bases spanning the gap. The material was peripheral blood, obtained 28 days after the second AZD1222 dose. The chain couples TRBV7-9 to TRBJ1-6; no reliable D call. This TCR came from an adult who received the AZD1222 COVID-19 vaccine. The CDR3 here is CASSLNRGVEGSPLHF. CDR3 DNA: TGTGCCAGCAGCTTAAACCGTGGGGTCGAAGGTTCACCCCTCCACTTT.